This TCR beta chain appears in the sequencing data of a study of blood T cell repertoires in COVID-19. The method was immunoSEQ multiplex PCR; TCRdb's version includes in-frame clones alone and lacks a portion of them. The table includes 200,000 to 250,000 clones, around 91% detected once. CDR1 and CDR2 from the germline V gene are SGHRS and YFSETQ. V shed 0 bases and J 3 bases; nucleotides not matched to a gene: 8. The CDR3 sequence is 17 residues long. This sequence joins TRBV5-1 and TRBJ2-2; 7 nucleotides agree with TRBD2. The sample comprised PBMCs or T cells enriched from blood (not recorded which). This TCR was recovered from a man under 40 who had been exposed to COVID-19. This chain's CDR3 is CASSLDSSGGDTGELFF. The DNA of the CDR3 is TGCGCCAGCAGCTTGGATTCTTCTGGGGGGGACACCGGGGAGCTGTTTTTT.